The rows below give T cell receptor beta chains drawn from one sample of a study of blood T cell repertoires in COVID-19. Profiled with immunoSEQ multiplex PCR; TCRdb holds only in-frame clones, not every one. Among some 670,000 clones listed, more than 80% were seen once. The sequenced sample consisted of peripheral blood. Source of these receptors: a young woman with acute or convalescent COVID-19. The CDR3 runs from the conserved cysteine through the conserved F or W. Each record gives: V gene, D gene, J gene, clone size, CDR3 DNA, CDR3 protein. The D gene is left open where the match is weak. Only part of the rows carry a size: once, few, many, or a class if the clone is expanded.

V gene: TRBV5-5
D gene: TRBD1
J gene: TRBJ1-2
clone size: NA
CDR3 DNA: TGTGCCAGCAGCCCCGAGTTCAGGGGGAGTCTCTTC
CDR3 protein: CASSPEFRGSLF

V gene: TRBV4-1
D gene: TRBD1
J gene: TRBJ2-4
clone size: NA
CDR3 DNA: TGCGCCAGCAGCCAAGGGGGAGGTAATGACAGGGGAAACATTCAGTACTTC
CDR3 protein: CASSQGGGNDRGNIQYF

V gene: TRBV14
D gene: NA
J gene: TRBJ1-1
clone size: once
CDR3 DNA: TGTGCCAGCAGCCAAGACTGGGGGGGGGCTGAAGCTTTCTTT
CDR3 protein: CASSQDWGGAEAFF

V gene: TRBV7-2
D gene: NA
J gene: TRBJ1-1
clone size: NA
CDR3 DNA: TGTGCCAGCAGCCCGAGGTTCGCTCTGAACACTGAAGCTTTCTTT
CDR3 protein: CASSPRFALNTEAFF

V gene: TRBV5-1
D gene: NA
J gene: TRBJ2-3
clone size: few
CDR3 DNA: TGCGCCAGCAGCTATACAGGGTTTTCCACAGATACGCAGTATTTT
CDR3 protein: CASSYTGFSTDTQYF

V gene: TRBV7-3
D gene: NA
J gene: TRBJ2-7
clone size: once
CDR3 DNA: TGTGCCAGCAGCTTAATGGGGGGCTCCTACGAGCAGTACTTC
CDR3 protein: CASSLMGGSYEQYF

V gene: TRBV6-2/TRBV6-3
D gene: TRBD1
J gene: TRBJ1-6
clone size: NA
CDR3 DNA: TGTGCCAGCAGTTTTACCCGACAGGGGATTTCCTATAATTCACCCCTCCACTTT
CDR3 protein: CASSFTRQGISYNSPLHF

V gene: TRBV15
D gene: NA
J gene: TRBJ1-4
clone size: NA
CDR3 DNA: TGTGCCACCAGCCCCTTCCGATGGGCTCCTAATGAAAAACTGTTTTTT
CDR3 protein: CATSPFRWAPNEKLFF

V gene: TRBV28
D gene: TRBD1
J gene: TRBJ1-2
clone size: NA
CDR3 DNA: TGTGCCAGCGGTACAGGGGAAGGTGGCTACACCTTC
CDR3 protein: CASGTGEGGYTF

V gene: TRBV5-1
D gene: TRBD1
J gene: TRBJ1-2
clone size: few
CDR3 DNA: TGCGCCAGCAGCCCCGGACAGGAGTCTTACAATGGCTACACCTTC
CDR3 protein: CASSPGQESYNGYTF

V gene: TRBV7-2
D gene: NA
J gene: TRBJ1-6
clone size: NA
CDR3 DNA: TGTGCCAGCAGCCGCGGAGGAGGTAATTCACCCCTCCACTTT
CDR3 protein: CASSRGGGNSPLHF

V gene: TRBV7-2
D gene: NA
J gene: TRBJ1-1
clone size: NA
CDR3 DNA: TGTGCCAGCAGCCCACGGCGACGGGACACCACTGAAGCTTTCTTT
CDR3 protein: CASSPRRRDTTEAFF

V gene: TRBV5-1
D gene: NA
J gene: TRBJ2-5
clone size: once
CDR3 DNA: TGCGCCAGCAGCCCCGACCAAGAGACCCAGTACTTC
CDR3 protein: CASSPDQETQYF

V gene: TRBV2
D gene: NA
J gene: TRBJ2-4
clone size: once
CDR3 DNA: TGTGCCAGCAGTGAGGGGACACAAGCCCCAGCCAAAAACATTCAGTACTTC
CDR3 protein: CASSEGTQAPAKNIQYF

V gene: TRBV30
D gene: TRBD1
J gene: TRBJ2-2
clone size: NA
CDR3 DNA: TGTGCCTGGACAGACAGGGGATGGATCGGGGAGCTGTTTTTT
CDR3 protein: CAWTDRGWIGELFF

V gene: TRBV5-1
D gene: TRBD1
J gene: TRBJ2-7
clone size: NA
CDR3 DNA: TGCGCCAGCAGCCCCCGTGGGACAGGTCTCTACGAGCAGTACTTC
CDR3 protein: CASSPRGTGLYEQYF

V gene: TRBV24-1
D gene: TRBD1
J gene: TRBJ1-4
clone size: NA
CDR3 DNA: TGTGCCACCAGTGGGGAGACAGGGGGCCTATTTTTT
CDR3 protein: CATSGETGGLFF

V gene: TRBV13
D gene: NA
J gene: TRBJ2-5
clone size: NA
CDR3 DNA: TGTGCCAGCAGTCCCGGAGCTCCCCAAGAGACCCAGTACTTC
CDR3 protein: CASSPGAPQETQYF

V gene: TRBV15
D gene: TRBD2
J gene: TRBJ2-5
clone size: NA
CDR3 DNA: TGTGCCACCAGCAGTCCCCCGGGGGGGCAGCAAGAGACCCAGTACTTC
CDR3 protein: CATSSPPGGQQETQYF

V gene: TRBV11-1
D gene: TRBD1
J gene: TRBJ2-2
clone size: NA
CDR3 DNA: TGTGCCAGCAGCCCCCGGCAGGGGGCCGGGGAGCTGTTTTTT
CDR3 protein: CASSPRQGAGELFF

V gene: TRBV7-9
D gene: NA
J gene: TRBJ1-5
clone size: NA
CDR3 DNA: TGTGCCAGCCGGACAGACCTCTTGCAGCCCCAGCATTTT
CDR3 protein: CASRTDLLQPQHF

V gene: TRBV27
D gene: NA
J gene: TRBJ1-6
clone size: NA
CDR3 DNA: TGTGCCAGCAGTTTTTATCGTTCACCCCTCCACTTT
CDR3 protein: CASSFYRSPLHF

V gene: TRBV10-3
D gene: NA
J gene: TRBJ1-2
clone size: NA
CDR3 DNA: TGTGCCATCAGTCCAGGGCAAAACTATGGCTACACCTTC
CDR3 protein: CAISPGQNYGYTF

V gene: TRBV30
D gene: NA
J gene: TRBJ1-2
clone size: NA
CDR3 DNA: TGTGCCTGTAAAGCACTTAACTATGGCTACACCTTC
CDR3 protein: CACKALNYGYTF

V gene: TRBV5-4
D gene: NA
J gene: TRBJ2-7
clone size: NA
CDR3 DNA: TGTGCCAGCCGCCCCGGGGTGGGTTCCTACGAGCAGTACTTC
CDR3 protein: CASRPGVGSYEQYF

V gene: TRBV20-1
D gene: NA
J gene: TRBJ2-1
clone size: NA
CDR3 DNA: TGCAGTGCTGTATACAATGAGCAGTTCTTC
CDR3 protein: CSAVYNEQFF

V gene: TRBV29-1
D gene: NA
J gene: TRBJ1-1
clone size: NA
CDR3 DNA: TGCAGCGTTGTTGGAGGGATCGATAGAGCTTTCTTT
CDR3 protein: CSVVGGIDRAFF

V gene: TRBV5-4
D gene: NA
J gene: TRBJ1-2
clone size: once
CDR3 DNA: TGTGCCAGCAGCGTGGGACGGGAATATGGCTACACCTTC
CDR3 protein: CASSVGREYGYTF

V gene: TRBV6-4
D gene: NA
J gene: TRBJ1-1
clone size: few
CDR3 DNA: TGTGCCAGCAGTGGGCGGCAGGGCAACACTGAAGCTTTCTTT
CDR3 protein: CASSGRQGNTEAFF

V gene: TRBV9
D gene: NA
J gene: TRBJ1-2
clone size: NA
CDR3 DNA: TGTGCCAGCAGCAACGCCGAGGGAACTAACTATGGCTACACCTTC
CDR3 protein: CASSNAEGTNYGYTF

V gene: TRBV14
D gene: NA
J gene: TRBJ2-7
clone size: once
CDR3 DNA: TGTGCCAGCAGCCAAGATTGGGGGGTCGGCGAGCAGTACTTC
CDR3 protein: CASSQDWGVGEQYF

V gene: TRBV29-1
D gene: TRBD1
J gene: TRBJ1-2
clone size: NA
CDR3 DNA: TGCAGCGTTGAGGGACAGGGAACTAACTATGGCTACACCTTC
CDR3 protein: CSVEGQGTNYGYTF

V gene: TRBV9
D gene: TRBD2
J gene: TRBJ2-4
clone size: NA
CDR3 DNA: TGTGCCAGCAGCGTAGAGGCGGGGGGCAGGAACATTCAGTACTTC
CDR3 protein: CASSVEAGGRNIQYF